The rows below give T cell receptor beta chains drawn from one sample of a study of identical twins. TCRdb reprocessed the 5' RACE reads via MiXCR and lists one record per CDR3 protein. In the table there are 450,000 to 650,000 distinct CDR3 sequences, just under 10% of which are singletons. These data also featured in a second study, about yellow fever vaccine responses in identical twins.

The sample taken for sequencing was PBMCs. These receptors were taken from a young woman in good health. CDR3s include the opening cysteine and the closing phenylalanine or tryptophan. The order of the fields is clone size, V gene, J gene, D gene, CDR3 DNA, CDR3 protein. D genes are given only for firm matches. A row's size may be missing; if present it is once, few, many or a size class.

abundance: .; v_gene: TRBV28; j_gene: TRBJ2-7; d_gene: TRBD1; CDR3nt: TGTGCCAGCAGGCGACTCCGGGACAGGGCCCACGAGCAGTACTTC; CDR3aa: CASRRLRDRAHEQYF
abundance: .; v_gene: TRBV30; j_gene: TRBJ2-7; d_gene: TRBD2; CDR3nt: TGTGCCTTTGTACCCGGGACTAGACTATCAGAGCAGTACTTC; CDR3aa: CAFVPGTRLSEQYF
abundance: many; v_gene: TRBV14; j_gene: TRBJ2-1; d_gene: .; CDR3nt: TGTGCCAGCAGCCAAGGTCTAGTGGGTAGGGGTGAGCAGTTCTTC; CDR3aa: CASSQGLVGRGEQFF
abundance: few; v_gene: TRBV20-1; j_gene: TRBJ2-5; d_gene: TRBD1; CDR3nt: TGCAGTGCCCTGACAGGGGTACCAGAGACCCAGTACTTC; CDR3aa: CSALTGVPETQYF
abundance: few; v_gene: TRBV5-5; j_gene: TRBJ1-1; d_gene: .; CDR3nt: TGTGCCAGCAGCTTGGTCGGAGGGACCACTGAAGCTTTCTTT; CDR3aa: CASSLVGGTTEAFF
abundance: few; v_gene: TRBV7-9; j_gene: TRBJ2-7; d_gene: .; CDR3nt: TGTGCCAGCGAAGGGCGCTCCTACGAGCAGTACTTC; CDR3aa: CASEGRSYEQYF
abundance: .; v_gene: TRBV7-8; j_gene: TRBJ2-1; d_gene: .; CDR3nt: TGTGCCAGCAGCTTGAATAGCGGGCCAGGGGGGAATGAGCAGTTCTTC; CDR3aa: CASSLNSGPGGNEQFF
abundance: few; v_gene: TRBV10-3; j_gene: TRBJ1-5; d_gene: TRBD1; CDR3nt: TGTGCCGCCAGGACAGGGCTCAATCAGCCCCAGCATTTT; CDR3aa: CAARTGLNQPQHF
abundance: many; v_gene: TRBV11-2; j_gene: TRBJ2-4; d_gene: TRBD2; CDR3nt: TGTGCCAGCAGCTATCCTAGCGGGCCAAGCGGGGGGGGTTTGGACATTCAGTACTTC; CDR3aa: CASSYPSGPSGGGLDIQYF
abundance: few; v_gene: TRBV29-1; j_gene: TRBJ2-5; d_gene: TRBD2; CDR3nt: TGCAGCGTTGGGGGACTAGCGTTTGACTTACAGGTCCCCCAAGAGACCCAGTACTTC; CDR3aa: CSVGGLAFDLQVPQETQYF